The T cell receptor beta chain described here comes from a study of T cell changes during pregnancy in multiple sclerosis (dated by TCRdb to about 2019). At the level of the whole study: The study examined how the T cell repertoire changed over the course of pregnancy in women with multiple sclerosis.

On this clone: Which antigen it targets is not known. There are no base qualities to consult, and no much larger clone falls within one base.

Libraries were constructed by the immunoSEQ multiplex PCR assay. Imported from immuneACCESS, the table was reduced by TCRdb to in-frame sequences with V and J called. These copies leave out some clones; in studies compared against another copy, an unresolved V gene accounts for under half, and the cause of the remainder is not known. The sample table shows tens of thousands of clones, and approximately 91% are seen once. The leading ten clones occupy around 4.8% of the sample. V is reduced by 8 bases and J by 2 bases, leaving a spacing of 12 bases between them. The CDR3, cysteine through phenylalanine, is 13 amino acids long. The sequence is cut down to CDR3 DNA, 39 bases in frame from base 1. According to the germline V gene, CDR1 reads MNHNS and CDR2 reads SASEGT.

The TCR originated in a female donor in good health, enrolled as a control in a pregnancy study. This receptor chain uses TRBV6-1 and TRBJ1-2; the D gene remains uncertain. The starting material was peripheral blood, obtained in the second trimester of pregnancy. The CDR3 reads CASGVELNYGYTF. In nucleotide form, the sequence is TGTGCCAGCGGAGTTGAATTAAACTATGGCTACACCTTC.